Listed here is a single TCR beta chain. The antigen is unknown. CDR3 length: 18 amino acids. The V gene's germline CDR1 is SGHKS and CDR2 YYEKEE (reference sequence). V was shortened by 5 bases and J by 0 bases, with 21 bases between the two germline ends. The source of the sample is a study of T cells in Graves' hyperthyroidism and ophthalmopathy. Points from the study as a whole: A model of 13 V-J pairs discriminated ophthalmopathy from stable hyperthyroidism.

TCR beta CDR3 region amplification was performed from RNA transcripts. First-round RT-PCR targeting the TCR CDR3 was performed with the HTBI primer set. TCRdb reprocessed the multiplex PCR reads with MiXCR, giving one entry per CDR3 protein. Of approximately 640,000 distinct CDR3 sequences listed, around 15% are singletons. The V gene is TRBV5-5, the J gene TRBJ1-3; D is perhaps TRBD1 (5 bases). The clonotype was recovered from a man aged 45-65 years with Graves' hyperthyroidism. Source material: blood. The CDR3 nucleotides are TGTGCCAGCAGTCGACAGTCGTACCTCTTAAACTCTGGAAACACCATATATTTT. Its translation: CASSRQSYLLNSGNTIYF.